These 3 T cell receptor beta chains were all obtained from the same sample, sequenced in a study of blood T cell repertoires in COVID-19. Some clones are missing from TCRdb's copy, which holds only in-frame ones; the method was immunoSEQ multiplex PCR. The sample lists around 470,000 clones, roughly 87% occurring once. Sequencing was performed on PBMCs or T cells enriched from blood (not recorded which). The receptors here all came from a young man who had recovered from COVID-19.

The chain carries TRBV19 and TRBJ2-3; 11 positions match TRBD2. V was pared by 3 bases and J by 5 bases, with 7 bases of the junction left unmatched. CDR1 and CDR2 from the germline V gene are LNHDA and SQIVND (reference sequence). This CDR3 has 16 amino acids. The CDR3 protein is CASSISTSGVGDTQYF. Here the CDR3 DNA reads TGTGCCAGTAGTATTTCGACTAGCGGGGTAGGAGATACGCAGTATTTT.

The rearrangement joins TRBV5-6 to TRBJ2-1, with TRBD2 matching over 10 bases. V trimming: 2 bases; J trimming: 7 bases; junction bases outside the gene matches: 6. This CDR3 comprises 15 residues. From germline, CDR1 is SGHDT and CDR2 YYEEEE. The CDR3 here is CASSFLAGGQNEQFF. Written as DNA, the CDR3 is TGTGCCAGCAGCTTTTTAGCGGGGGGTCAGAATGAGCAGTTCTTC.

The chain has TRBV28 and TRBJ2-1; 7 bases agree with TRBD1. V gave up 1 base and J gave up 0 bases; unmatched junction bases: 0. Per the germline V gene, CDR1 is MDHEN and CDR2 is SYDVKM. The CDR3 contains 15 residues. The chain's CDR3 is CASSLSGGSYNEQFF. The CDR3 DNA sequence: TGTGCCAGCAGTTTATCAGGGGGCTCCTACAATGAGCAGTTCTTC.